Below are 8 T cell receptor beta chains sequenced from a single sample in a study of shared clonotypes between healthy human individuals. Using immunoSEQ multiplex PCR, the repertoire was profiled, and TCRdb retains in-frame clones only, with some absent. This repertoire shows approximately 2.4 million clones, about 94% found once; its top ten account for about 0.13%. The sample consisted of naive CD4+ T cells sorted from blood. Subset here: CD45RA+ positively selected. Every receptor here comes from a man aged 18-30 years in good health.

The V call is TRBV19, the J call TRBJ2-7; 15 positions agree with TRBD2. CDR1 and CDR2 (germline): LNHDA, SQIVND (reference sequence). The V segment lost 5 bases and the J segment 7 bases; nucleotides outside the gene matches: 6. CDR3 length equals 15 residues. The CDR3 loop reads CASSRTSGGASEQYF. CDR3 in DNA: TGTGCCAGTAGTCGGACTAGCGGGGGGGCCAGTGAGCAGTACTTC.

The chain uses TRBV5-1 and TRBJ1-2; 8 bases are a match to TRBD1. In germline, CDR1 is SGHRS, CDR2 YFSETQ. The CDR3 covers 14 residues. The V segment lost 3 bases and the J segment 5 bases; nucleotides outside the gene matches: 6. The CDR3 protein is CASSSDRDRYGYTF. CDR3 sequence (DNA): TGCGCCAGCAGCTCGGACAGGGATCGGTATGGCTACACCTTC.

This clone showed up just once. V gene TRBV7-6 combines with J gene TRBJ2-5, with D hard to call. V dropped 2 bases and J dropped 1 base, with 5 bases sitting between them. The CDR3 runs to 13 residues. CDR1 and CDR2 from the germline V gene are SGHVS and FNYEAQ. This CDR3 is CASSLLVQETQYF. DNA for the CDR3: TGTGCCAGCAGCTTACTAGTCCAAGAGACCCAGTACTTC.

The gene calls are TRBV19 and TRBJ2-3; D remains ambiguous. CDR3 length: 13 amino acids. CDR1 LNHDA and CDR2 SQIVND come from the germline V gene (reference sequence). Trimming pared 1 base from V and 7 bases from J, leaving 9 bases between. The DNA of the CDR3 is TGTGCCAGTAGTATAGGCTTAGAGTATACGCAGTATTTT. Translating it yields CASSIGLEYTQYF.

The chain couples TRBV5-8 to TRBJ2-7; TRBD1 matches 7 bases. Per the germline V gene, CDR1 is SGHTS and CDR2 is YDEGEE. Trimming at V came to 4 bases and at J to 2 bases, leaving 6 bases not matched to a gene. The CDR3 length is 14 residues. The CDR3 DNA reads TGTGCCAGCAGCCCGGACAGGACCCCCTACGAGCAGTACTTC. This codes for CASSPDRTPYEQYF.

This clone was observed once. Additional DNA sequences in this sample encode the identical CDR3. The chain is built from TRBV6-1 and TRBJ2-7; D is ambiguous. CDR1 is MNHNS, CDR2 SASEGT, per germline. Trimming pared 1 base from V and 4 bases from J, leaving 2 bases between. CDR3 length: 11 amino acids. This CDR3 is CASSEGYEQYF. Written as DNA, the CDR3 is TGTGCCAGCAGTGAAGGATACGAGCAGTACTTC.

The V and J genes are TRBV19 and TRBJ1-4; TRBD1 matches 9 bases. V was pared by 8 bases and J by 4 bases, with 5 bases of the junction left unmatched. The length of the CDR3 is 14 residues. Germline V gene sequence: CDR1 LNHDA, CDR2 SQIVND (reference sequence). The CDR3 loop is CASLPGQGNEKLFF. The CDR3, as DNA: TGTGCCAGTCTACCGGGACAGGGTAATGAAAAACTGTTTTTT. Filled out from reference TRBV19 and TRBJ1-4, the complete variable domain reads DGGITQSPKYLFRKEGQNVTLSCEQNLNHDAMYWYRQDPGQGLRLIYYSQIVNDFQKGDIAEGYSVSREKKESFPLTVTSAQKNPTAFYLCASLPGQGNEKLFFGSGTQLSVL.

CDR3 region: CAWMTQGRTQYF. The DNA of the CDR3 is TGTGCCTGGATGACCCAAGGGAGGACCCAGTACTTC. This chain connects TRBV30 to TRBJ2-5, with TRBD2 as a possible D gene (5 bases). V lost 4 bases and J lost 7, with 13 bases in between. The CDR3 consists of 12 residues. Per germline, CDR1 GTSNPN and CDR2 SVGIG (reference sequence). The variable domain in full, with the rest retrieved from reference TRBV30 and TRBJ2-5, is SQTIHQWPATLVQPVGSPLSLECTVEGTSNPNLYWYRQAAGRGLQLLFYSVGIGQISSEVPQNLSASRPQDRQFILSSKKLLLSDSGFYLCAWMTQGRTQYFGPGTRLLVL.